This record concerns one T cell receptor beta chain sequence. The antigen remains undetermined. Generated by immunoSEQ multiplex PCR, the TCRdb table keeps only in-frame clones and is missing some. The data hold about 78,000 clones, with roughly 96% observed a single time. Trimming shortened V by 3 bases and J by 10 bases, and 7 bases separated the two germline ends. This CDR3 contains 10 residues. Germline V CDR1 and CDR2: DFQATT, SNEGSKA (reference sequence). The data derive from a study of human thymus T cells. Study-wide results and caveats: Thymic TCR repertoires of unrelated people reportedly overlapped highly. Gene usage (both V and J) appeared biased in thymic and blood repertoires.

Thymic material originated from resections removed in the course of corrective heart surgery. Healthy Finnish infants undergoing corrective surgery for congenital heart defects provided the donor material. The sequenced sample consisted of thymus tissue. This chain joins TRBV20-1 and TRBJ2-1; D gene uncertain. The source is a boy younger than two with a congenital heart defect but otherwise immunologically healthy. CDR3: CSASRVEQFF. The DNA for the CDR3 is TGCAGTGCTAGTCGTGTCGAGCAGTTCTTC.